Following are 27 T cell receptor beta chains from one sample sequenced in a study of blood T cell repertoires in COVID-19. Libraries were prepared by immunoSEQ multiplex PCR; TCRdb keeps only in-frame clonotypes and omits some of them. This sample has around 100,000 clones, with approximately 88% found just once. Sequences were obtained from peripheral blood. These receptor sequences come from a woman in her 70s with acute or convalescent COVID-19.

CDR3 protein: CAIAGTEFETQYF. The CDR3 DNA reads as TGTGCCATCGCCGGGACAGAGTTTGAGACCCAGTACTTC. V usage is TRBV10-3 and J usage is TRBJ2-5; 7 nucleotides line up with TRBD1. CDR3 size: 13 residues. Germline CDR1 and CDR2: ENHRY and SYGVKD. With V trimmed by 8 bases and J by 5 bases, 8 bases remained unmatched.

The V and J genes are TRBV14 and TRBJ1-2; 9 nucleotides match TRBD1. V trimming: 8 bases; J trimming: 8 bases; junction bases outside the gene matches: 9. This CDR3 spans 13 amino acids. Germline lookup yields CDR1 SGHDN and CDR2 FVKESK. The CDR3 reads CASRGTGRGGYTF. The CDR3 region has the DNA TGTGCCAGCCGGGGGACAGGGCGGGGAGGCTACACCTTC.

This chain connects TRBV19 to TRBJ1-2; maybe TRBD1 (5 bases). This CDR3 contains 15 residues. Germline V gene lookup returns CDR1 LNHDA and CDR2 SQIVND (reference sequence). V was cut by 7 bases and J by 4 bases, with 19 bases left in between. CDR3 sequence reads: CASTDGGADFYGYTF. The CDR3 DNA reads as TGTGCCAGTACCGATGGCGGGGCAGACTTCTATGGCTACACCTTC.

The rearrangement joins TRBV7-2 to TRBJ1-2, with 10 nucleotides matching TRBD1. CDR3 length equals 16 residues. With 3 bases clipped from V and 4 bases from J, the junction kept 8 bases outside the gene matches. Germline CDR1 is SGHTA and CDR2 is FQGNSA. CDR3 region: CASSLVGTGALYGYTF. CDR3 sequence (DNA): TGTGCCAGCAGCTTGGTTGGGACAGGGGCTCTCTATGGCTACACCTTC.

The chain links TRBV7-8 to TRBJ1-1; perhaps TRBD1 as D (6 bases). With 0 bases removed from V and 2 bases from J, the gap between germline ends came to 16 bases. This CDR3 contains 17 residues. The germline V gene encodes CDR1 SGHVS and CDR2 FQNEAQ. CDR3 sequence: CASSLAAFGTTNTEAFF. In nucleotides, the CDR3 is TGTGCCAGCAGCTTAGCTGCTTTCGGGACAACTAACACTGAAGCTTTCTTT.

The chain recombines TRBV7-6 with TRBJ2-3; D is perhaps TRBD2 (5 bases). Germline loops: CDR1 SGHVS, CDR2 FNYEAQ. This CDR3 has 14 residues. V lost 1 base and J lost 4, with 9 bases in between. This chain's CDR3 is CASSLVSVSDTQYF. The CDR3 DNA sequence: TGTGCCAGCAGCTTAGTTAGCGTGTCAGATACGCAGTATTTT. The full variable domain, its missing parts supplied by reference TRBV7-6 and TRBJ2-3, is GAGVSQSPRYKVTKRGQDVALRCDPISGHVSLYWYRQALGQGPEFLTYFNYEAQQDKSGLPNDRFSAERPEGSISTLTIQRTEQRDSAMYRCASSLVSVSDTQYFGPGTRLTVL.

The chain carries TRBV18 and TRBJ1-3; TRBD1 matches at 8 bases. The CDR3 is 16 amino acids. Per germline, CDR1 KGHSH and CDR2 LQKENI. V shed 2 bases and J 3 bases; nucleotides not matched to a gene: 6. Here the CDR3 DNA reads TGTGCCAGCTCACCAGGGCAGGGGGCAGGTGGAAACACCATATATTTT. This sequence encodes CASSPGQGAGGNTIYF. Full variable domain (rest looked up from reference TRBV18 and TRBJ1-3): NAGVMQNPRHLVRRRGQEARLRCSPMKGHSHVYWYRQLPEEGLKFMVYLQKENIIDESGMPKERFSAEFPKEGPSILRIQQVVRGDSAAYFCASSPGQGAGGNTIYFGEGSWLTVV.

This clone was picked up one time. The chain couples TRBV5-1 to TRBJ2-1, with TRBD2 identical over 12 bases. Per germline, CDR1 SGHRS and CDR2 YFSETQ. CDR3 length equals 14 residues. With 2 bases clipped from V and 9 bases from J, the junction kept 3 bases outside the gene matches. The CDR3: CASSFPGLAGEQFF. The CDR3 nucleotides read TGCGCCAGCAGCTTTCCGGGACTAGCGGGTGAGCAGTTCTTC.

The genes are TRBV27 and TRBJ1-1; possible D gene TRBD1, 5 bases. Trimming took off 2 bases at V and 1 base at J, with 8 bases between the two ends. The CDR3 runs 14 residues. Germline V gene sequence: CDR1 MNHEY, CDR2 SMNVEV (reference sequence). The CDR3 reads CASSLKGWNTEAFF. DNA of the CDR3: TGTGCCAGCAGTTTAAAGGGGTGGAACACTGAAGCTTTCTTT.

The chain combines TRBV10-1 with TRBJ2-2, with 10 bases fitting TRBD2. The CDR3 loop spans 14 amino acids. V was pared by 5 bases and J by 7 bases, with 4 bases of the junction left unmatched. Germline CDR1 is WNHNN and CDR2 is SYGVQD (reference sequence). CDR3 DNA sequence: TGCGCCAGCAGTCCCCGGACTAGCGGCGGGGAGCTGTTTTTT. Amino acid sequence: CASSPRTSGGELFF.

This clone turned up a few times. V gene TRBV18 combines with J gene TRBJ2-1, with D maybe TRBD2 (6 bases). CDR3 size: 17 residues. Germline lookup yields CDR1 KGHSH and CDR2 LQKENI. Trimming took 3 bases from V and 2 from J, leaving 17 bases between them. CDR3: CASSPKPGEDPYNEQFF. The CDR3 bases are TGTGCCAGCTCACCGAAGCCGGGAGAAGACCCCTACAATGAGCAGTTCTTC.

V is TRBV5-1 and J is TRBJ1-6; D unclear. V was shortened by 0 bases and J by 4 bases, with 8 bases between the two germline ends. The CDR3 is 15 residues long. Looked up from germline, CDR1 is SGHRS and CDR2 is YFSETQ. CDR3 residues: CASSLATEYNSPLHF. CDR3 DNA sequence: TGCGCCAGCAGCTTGGCCACGGAGTATAATTCACCCCTCCACTTT.

The chain joins TRBV27 to TRBJ2-7, with D maybe TRBD2 (6 bases). Per the germline V gene, CDR1 is MNHEY and CDR2 is SMNVEV (reference sequence). Trimming shortened V by 5 bases and J by 2 bases, and 16 bases separated the two germline ends. The CDR3 covers 15 residues. DNA for the CDR3: TGTGCCAGCAGTCAGACGTCGGGACTTACCTACGAGCAGTACTTC. This encodes CASSQTSGLTYEQYF.

The gene calls are TRBV12-3 or TRBV12-4 and TRBJ1-5; TRBD1 is a possible D gene (6 bases). Trimming removed 5 bases at V and 4 bases at J, with 9 bases between. The CDR3 is 13 residues long. CDR3 amino acids: CASSPTGNQPQHF. The CDR3 nucleotides read TGTGCCAGCAGTCCTACAGGGAATCAGCCCCAGCATTTT.

Only a few counts were recorded for this clone. V is TRBV27 and J is TRBJ1-6, with D uncertain. The length of the CDR3 is 14 residues. Germline CDR1 MNHEY, CDR2 SMNVEV (reference sequence). V shed 3 bases and J shed 0 bases, with 3 bases lying between them. The CDR3 region is CASSFSSYNSPLHF. CDR3 nucleotides: TGTGCCAGCAGTTTCAGCTCCTATAATTCACCCCTCCACTTT.

This sequence joins TRBV27 and TRBJ1-4; tentative D call: TRBD1 (5 bases). Trimming pared 3 bases from V and 12 bases from J, leaving 8 bases between. Germline V gene data show CDR1 as MNHEY and CDR2 as SMNVEV (reference sequence). The CDR3 runs 11 residues. CDR3 sequence (DNA): TGTGCCAGCAGTTTTGGGGGGGAACTGTTTTTT. Residues: CASSFGGELFF. Full variable domain (outside the CDR3, taken from reference TRBV27 and TRBJ1-4): EAQVTQNPRYLITVTGKKLTVTCSQNMNHEYMSWYRQDPGLGLRQIYYSMNVEVTDKGDVPEGYKVSRKEKRNFPLILESPSPNQTSLYFCASSFGGELFFGSGTQLSVL.

The chain links TRBV15 to TRBJ2-5; TRBD1 agrees at 7 bases. The length of the CDR3 is 14 residues. Germline-derived CDR1 and CDR2 are LNHNV and YYDKDF (reference sequence). V was pared by 5 bases and J by 4 bases, with 7 bases of the junction left unmatched. Here the CDR3 reads CATSRGGTAETQYF. The CDR3 nucleotides read TGTGCCACCAGCCGAGGGGGCACGGCAGAGACCCAGTACTTC. The whole variable domain, remainder taken from reference TRBV15 and TRBJ2-5, is DAMVIQNPRYQVTQFGKPVTLSCSQTLNHNVMYWYQQKSSQAPKLLFHYYDKDFNNEADTPDNFQSRRPNTSFCFLDIRSPGLGDTAMYLCATSRGGTAETQYFGPGTRLLVL.

Points on this clone: Other DNA sequences of this sample code for an identical CDR3. The genes are TRBV3-1 (or the pseudogene TRBV3-2) and TRBJ1-1; unclear D gene. Germline V gives CDR1 LGHDT, CDR2 YNNKEL (reference sequence). V dropped 5 bases and J dropped 1 base, with 8 bases sitting between them. This CDR3 region has 13 residues. The CDR3 DNA reads as TGTGCCAGCAGCACGACTGCGAACACTGAAGCTTTCTTT. Its translation is CASSTTANTEAFF.

V gene TRBV5-5 combines with J gene TRBJ1-5; 7 positions match TRBD1. V dropped 0 bases and J dropped 2; count of bases not matched to a gene: 5. The CDR3 is 16 amino acids. In germline, CDR1 is SGHKS, CDR2 YYEKEE (reference sequence). In DNA, the CDR3 is TGTGCCAGCAGCTTGGAAGGGGGCTGGGGCAATCAGCCCCAGCATTTT. Its translation: CASSLEGGWGNQPQHF. Filled out from reference TRBV5-5 and TRBJ1-5, the complete variable domain reads DAGVTQSPTHLIKTRGQQVTLRCSPISGHKSVSWYQQVLGQGPQFIFQYYEKEERGRGNFPDRFSARQFPNYSSELNVNALLLGDSALYLCASSLEGGWGNQPQHFGDGTRLSIL.

The CDR3 DNA follows: TGTGCCAGCTCCCCTACGTTTGCGGGGGGGAATAATGAGCAGTTCTTC. It yields the protein CASSPTFAGGNNEQFF. The V call is TRBV18, the J call TRBJ2-1; 9 bases map to TRBD2. Looked up from germline, CDR1 is KGHSH and CDR2 is LQKENI. The V segment lost 6 bases and the J segment 7 bases; nucleotides outside the gene matches: 13. The CDR3 totals 16 residues.

The rearrangement joins TRBV3-1 (or the pseudogene TRBV3-2) to TRBJ2-7; possible D gene TRBD2, 7 bases. Germline values: CDR1 LGHDT, CDR2 YNNKEL (reference sequence). Trimming removed 4 bases from V and 2 bases from J, with 15 bases in between. CDR3 length: 15 amino acids. CDR3 protein: CASSREGGPPYEQYF. CDR3 coding DNA: TGTGCCAGCAGCCGGGAGGGGGGGCCCCCCTACGAGCAGTACTTC.

The chain carries TRBV6-5 and TRBJ1-2; TRBD1 is a possible D gene (6 bases). The germline gives CDR1 MNHEY, CDR2 SVGAGI. Trimming took off 0 bases at V and 11 bases at J, with 16 bases between the two ends. The CDR3 is 14 amino acids. The CDR3 spells CASSYSRQAHGYTF. The CDR3 DNA is TGTGCCAGCAGTTACTCTAGACAGGCCCACGGGTACACCTTC.

V usage is TRBV30 and J usage is TRBJ1-1, with D possibly matching TRBD1 (5 bases). This CDR3 is built from 17 residues. The germline gives CDR1 GTSNPN, CDR2 SVGIG (reference sequence). V lost 4 bases, J lost 0 bases, and 21 bases lay in between. For the CDR3, the DNA is TGTGCCTGGACCCGCGGGGGAGTTGGCTTTATGAACACTGAAGCTTTCTTT. Translating gives CAWTRGGVGFMNTEAFF.

This chain connects TRBV7-6 to TRBJ1-1; 7 bases align to TRBD1. The CDR3 is made up of 15 amino acids. From germline, CDR1 is SGHVS and CDR2 FNYEAQ. V trimming: 5 bases; J trimming: 0 bases; junction bases outside the gene matches: 6. The CDR3 sequence is CASSPGTAMNTEAFF. The CDR3, as DNA: TGTGCCAGCAGCCCCGGGACAGCGATGAACACTGAAGCTTTCTTT.

DNA for the CDR3: TGCGCCAGCAGCTTATCTCTAGCCATCGGGGAGACCCAGTACTTC. The encoded protein is CASSLSLAIGETQYF. This chain uses TRBV5-1 with TRBJ2-5; possibly TRBD2 for D (5 bases). The V gene's germline CDR1 is SGHRS and CDR2 YFSETQ. V was cut by 2 bases and J by 5 bases, with 16 bases left in between. There are 15 residues in the CDR3. The full variable domain, rest sourced from reference TRBV5-1 and TRBJ2-5, is KAGVTQTPRYLIKTRGQQVTLSCSPISGHRSVSWYQQTPGQGLQFLFEYFSETQRNKGNFPGRFSGRQFSNSRSEMNVSTLELGDSALYLCASSLSLAIGETQYFGPGTRLLVL.

This chain uses TRBV12-1 with TRBJ1-3; the D call TRBD1 from the table was never checked on the DNA. TRBV12-1 is noted as a pseudogene. CDR3 length: 16 amino acids. CDR3 sequence (DNA): TGTGCCAGCAGCTTGACACAGGGGACTGGTGGAAACACCATATATTTT. Its translation: CASSLTQGTGGNTIYF.

The chain couples TRBV7-6 to TRBJ1-1; tentatively, D is TRBD1 (6 bases). Germline loops: CDR1 SGHVS, CDR2 FNYEAQ. The CDR3 length is 15 residues. V was clipped by 5 bases and J by 1 base, with 14 bases between them. The CDR3 here is CASSPATGTNTEAFF. CDR3 coding DNA: TGTGCCAGCAGCCCAGCGACAGGAACGAACACTGAAGCTTTCTTT.